Below, one TCR beta chain is given with its context. This clonotype was recorded at least ten times. This receptor's antigen is unknown. No base qualities exist here, and no much larger clone lies one base off it. The data originate from a study of Graves' ophthalmopathy and Graves' hyperthyroidism (dated by TCRdb to between 2017 and 2018). Describing the broader study: Hyperthyroidism was defined as stable when no progression to ophthalmopathy occurred within 18 months of follow-up. To tell Graves' ophthalmopathy apart from Graves' hyperthyroidism, and to predict which patients would progress to ophthalmopathy, the study relied on TCR beta repertoire signatures. In total, around 130 blood samples were TCR-sequenced: 40 to 45 ophthalmopathy, 75 hyperthyroidism and approximately 17 hyperthyroidism-to-ophthalmopathy patients. To explore V-J signatures distinguishing ophthalmopathy from hyperthyroidism, a discovery set of 100 or so patients (43 ophthalmopathy, some 55 stable hyperthyroidism) was enrolled. The independent validation cohort included around 19 hyperthyroidism patients plus 17 patients who later progressed from hyperthyroidism to ophthalmopathy. In more than five hyperthyroidism patients, the T-cell repertoires found in thyroid tissue were compared with those found in blood. Following sample collection, hyperthyroidism patients were given methimazole at a starting dose of 30 mg daily, and ophthalmopathy patients were given high-dose intravenous methylprednisolone. Study-wide findings and limitations: Sample size was not statistically predetermined, and group allocation was not concealed from the investigators. In validation, the model predicted ophthalmopathy progression with 70.59% sensitivity and around 72% specificity; some 13 predicted patients were CT-confirmed with GO in a median of approximately 6.2 months. In cross-validation, the 13-signature model distinguished ophthalmopathy from stable hyperthyroidism with more than 85% sensitivity and around 83% specificity, while in the test set the corresponding values were around 79% and 71%. Most expanded thyroid clonotypes with frequency above 0.001 were also detected in blood, suggesting blood repertoires may reflect the thyroid immune response.

V is pruned by 4 bases and J by 1 base, leaving 4 bases of the junction without a gene match. CDR1 and CDR2, looked up from the germline V gene, are SGHDT and YYEEEE. Measured from the cysteine to the phenylalanine, the CDR3 is 14 residues long. Here the CDR3 DNA is all that survives: 42 bases in frame from base 1. TCR beta CDR3 regions were amplified from RNA transcripts for repertoire sequencing. A first-round RT-PCR used HTBI primers with the Qiagen OneStep RT-PCR kit, followed by a second-round multiplex PCR, size selection and purification. Sequencing of the libraries was carried out on an Illumina HiSeq2000 in paired-end mode with 100 bp reads. Turning to the authors' computational methods: SOAPnuke was used to process the reads, removing any read that contained adapters or uncalled bases, had a mean Phred below 15, or lacked an exact match to the constant primer or identifier. High-quality paired reads were merged with COPE v1.2.5. Each unique nucleotide sequence was defined as a clonotype, and clonotypes were aligned to IMGT TRB V, D and J references with MiTCR v1.1. The analysis was limited to V-J combinations with a frequency above 0.0001, which together covered 99% to 99.2% of the repertoires. For each V-J combination, a TCR clonal expansion and chaos score was defined as the ratio of F50 clonal expansion to chaos observed in the TCRdist matrix. Welch's t-statistics and random forest were used to narrow the features down to more than 10 V-J combinations, which were then fed into a naive Bayes classifier. The Morisita-Horn index was used to measure how similar the thyroid and blood repertoires were. TCRdb reworked the public reads: Q25 trimming with fastp, MiXCR clone assembly, productive beta chains retained. Rows with a matching CDR3 protein are joined into one entry that keeps the most common DNA and genes. The authors' filters were not applied to this entry. Counted in this sample were around 1.1 million distinct CDR3 sequences; 35% to 45% of them appeared once. The ten largest account for around 10% of the sample.

Hyperthyroidism patients were newly diagnosed, were aged 18 to 65 years, and had a disease duration under 2 months. Patients were excluded if they had other autoimmune diseases, uncontrolled infections, pregnancy or lactation. Clinical symptoms, serum thyroxine, TRAb, thyroid ultrasound and orbital computed tomography were used for diagnosis. Trizol reagent was used to extract the total RNA, and its quality was then checked on an Agilent 2100 Bioanalyzer. Sequencing was done on a sample of peripheral blood or thyroid tissue (not recorded which). This TCR derives from an adult man with Graves' hyperthyroidism. The chain couples TRBV5-6 to TRBJ1-2, with 7 bases in between that match TRBD1. The nucleotides read TGTGCCAGCAGCCGGGACAGCAATAACTATGGCTACACCTTC. Translated, this gives CASSRDSNNYGYTF.